What follows are 29 T cell receptor beta chains derived from one specimen sequenced in a study of human T cells and chemical hapten exposure. Time point denoted: patch test 1, 2 weeks after DPC sensitization. Treatment specified: therapeutic diphenylcyclopropenone sensitization with weekly scalp DPC. TCRdb ran MiXCR on the RACE reads and lists one entry per CDR3 protein. The data show 120,000 or so distinct CDR3 sequences, with roughly 15% seen just once and approximately 0.92% held by the top ten. The starting material was whole blood, obtained in connection with sensitization to the hapten diphenylcyclopropenone (DPC). The origin of the receptors is a man aged 18 to 30 with alopecia areata. Some clones in this sample may be carry-over from other donors' samples.

This clonotype was seen more than once but under ten times. The rearrangement links TRBV11-2 to TRBJ1-6; D may be TRBD1 (6 bases). Germline CDR1 and CDR2: SGHAT and FQNNGV. The CDR3 spans 15 residues. Trimming took off 5 bases at V and 4 bases at J, with 12 bases between the two ends. DNA for the CDR3: TGTGCCAGCAGCCTCACAGGGAATTATAATTCACCCCTCCACTTT. This encodes CASSLTGNYNSPLHF.

This clonotype was seen a handful of times. This rearrangement joins TRBV7-9 to TRBJ2-3, with 9 bases fitting TRBD1. Germline-derived CDR1 and CDR2 are SEHNR and FQNEAQ (reference sequence). V was pared by 4 bases and J by 4 bases, with 6 bases of the junction left unmatched. The CDR3 runs to 15 residues. The CDR3 sequence is CASSYTGGLADTQYF. In DNA form, the CDR3 reads TGTGCCAGCAGCTATACAGGGGGCTTGGCAGATACGCAGTATTTT.

The chain carries TRBV4-2 and TRBJ1-1; TRBD1 might be the D (5 bases). In germline, CDR1 is LGHNA, CDR2 YNFKEQ. The CDR3 totals 15 residues. Deletions cut 4 bases from V and 1 base from J, with 13 bases between. The CDR3 sequence is CASSRLGQENTEAFF. Here the CDR3 DNA reads TGTGCCAGCAGCCGCTTAGGACAAGAGAACACTGAAGCTTTCTTT.

This clonotype was counted between two and nine times. The rearrangement joins TRBV9 to TRBJ2-6; 9 bases align to TRBD2. Germline assignment: CDR1 SGDLS and CDR2 YYNGEE. The junction had 8 bases not matched to a gene; V was cut back by 0 bases and J by 1 base. The CDR3 contains 19 residues. In nucleotides, the CDR3 is TGTGCCAGCAGCGTAGCCCTAGCGGGGACCCGTTCTGGGGCCAACGTCCTGACTTTC. This encodes CASSVALAGTRSGANVLTF.

This clonotype occurred a few times. The chain links TRBV7-8 to TRBJ1-1; D uncertain. This CDR3 contains 16 residues. Trimming removed 2 bases from V and 4 bases from J, with 17 bases in between. Germline V gene data show CDR1 as SGHVS and CDR2 as FQNEAQ. This CDR3 reads CASSLYGVLGATEAFF. In DNA, the CDR3 is TGTGCCAGCAGCTTATATGGGGTTTTGGGAGCCACTGAAGCTTTCTTT.

The table lists this clonotype with a few counts. Here the CDR3 reads CSASRESTDTQYF. The CDR3 coding sequence is TGCAGTGCTAGTAGGGAGAGCACAGATACGCAGTATTTT. The chain couples TRBV20-1 to TRBJ2-3, with D possibly matching TRBD2 (5 bases). The CDR3 sequence is 13 residues long. V lost 3 bases to trimming and J lost 0 bases, with 7 bases between them. Germline V lookup: CDR1 DFQATT, CDR2 SNEGSKA (reference sequence).

V gene TRBV2 combines with J gene TRBJ1-1; D possibly corresponds to TRBD1 (6 bases). Germline-derived CDR1 and CDR2 are SNHLY and FYNNEI. The CDR3 is 14 amino acids. Trimming removed 7 bases from V and 4 bases from J, with 16 bases in between. CDR3 coding DNA: TGTGCCAGCACCAGGGGAGGGGTAGGCACTGAAGCTTTCTTT. Translating gives CASTRGGVGTEAFF.

This sequence joins TRBV11-2 and TRBJ2-3, with TRBD1 identical over 8 bases. The CDR3 runs 13 residues. CDR1 is SGHAT and CDR2 is FQNNGV in the germline V gene. Trimming cost V 4 bases and J 3 bases; bases outside gene matches: 0. CDR3 region: CASSWDRTDTQYF. In DNA, the CDR3 is TGTGCCAGCAGCTGGGACAGGACAGATACGCAGTATTTT.

This clonotype was counted at least ten times. The V and J genes are TRBV18 and TRBJ1-5, with 9 bases matching TRBD1. From germline, CDR1 is KGHSH and CDR2 LQKENI. The CDR3 extends over 15 amino acids. V shed 4 bases, J shed 5 bases, and the junction held 6 bases outside the gene matches. CDR3 bases: TGTGCCAGCTCACTCCAACAGGGGGCTGATCAGCCCCAGCATTTT. It yields the protein CASSLQQGADQPQHF.

A few counts support this clonotype. The chain links TRBV7-2 to TRBJ2-4, with D possibly being TRBD1 (5 bases). This CDR3 is 15 amino acids long. Germline values: CDR1 SGHTA, CDR2 FQGNSA. V was clipped by 5 bases and J by 5 bases, with 16 bases between them. The CDR3 DNA is TGTGCCAGCAGCCGCTCTAAGATACAGGAAAACATTCAGTACTTC. Translated, it gives CASSRSKIQENIQYF.

This sequence joins TRBV11-2 and TRBJ2-1; D unresolved. Germline-derived CDR1 and CDR2 are SGHAT and FQNNGV. Trimming removed 1 base at V and 8 bases at J, with 12 bases between. CDR3 length: 14 residues. The CDR3, as DNA: TGTGCCAGCAGCTTAGTTGGACCTCAGGATGAGCAGTTCTTC. As protein: CASSLVGPQDEQFF.

There are many counts of this clonotype. The V and J genes are TRBV4-3 and TRBJ2-1, with 12 bases that match TRBD2. Germline V lookup: CDR1 LGHNA, CDR2 YSLEER. The V segment lost 0 bases and the J segment 6 bases; nucleotides outside the gene matches: 3. This CDR3 contains 16 residues. The CDR3 loop reads CASSQEPSGGANEQFF. CDR3 DNA sequence: TGCGCCAGCAGCCAAGAACCTAGCGGGGGGGCCAATGAGCAGTTCTTC.

Many counts were recorded for this clonotype. The gene calls are TRBV12-3 or TRBV12-4 and TRBJ2-5; no definite D call. CDR3 length: 13 residues. V lost 6 bases to trimming and J lost 5 bases, with 13 bases between them. CDR3 nucleotides: TGTGCCAGCAGCCCCACGTGGTGGGAGACCCAGTACTTC. It yields the protein CASSPTWWETQYF.

This clonotype showed up just a few times. The rearrangement joins TRBV3-1 to TRBJ2-1; D may be TRBD2 (5 bases). With 3 bases removed from V and 0 bases from J, the gap between germline ends came to 12 bases. The CDR3 spans 16 residues. Germline lookup yields CDR1 LGHDT and CDR2 YNNKEL (reference sequence). The CDR3: CASSQRAVNSYNEQFF. The DNA of the CDR3 is TGTGCCAGCAGCCAGAGAGCGGTGAACTCCTACAATGAGCAGTTCTTC.

The sample holds a few counts of this clonotype. V gene TRBV11-1 combines with J gene TRBJ1-5; weak D call: TRBD1 (5 bases). This CDR3 contains 15 residues. Trimming shortened V by 0 bases and J by 4 bases, and 10 bases separated the two germline ends. The germline V gene has CDR1 SGHAT and CDR2 FQDESV (reference sequence). CDR3 nucleotides: TGTGCCAGCAGCTTAGCCTCGGGGCCAAATCAGCCCCAGCATTTT. This sequence encodes CASSLASGPNQPQHF. Full variable domain (missing parts from reference TRBV11-1 and TRBJ1-5): EAEVAQSPRYKITEKSQAVAFWCDPISGHATLYWYRQILGQGPELLVQFQDESVVDDSQLPKDRFSAERLKGVDSTLKIQPAELGDSAMYLCASSLASGPNQPQHFGDGTRLSIL.

The J gene is TRBJ1-6, the V gene TRBV3-1, with D uncertain. Trimming took 0 bases from V and 10 from J, leaving 7 bases between them. The CDR3 totals 13 residues. Germline loops: CDR1 LGHDT, CDR2 YNNKEL (reference sequence). The CDR3 DNA follows: TGTGCCAGCAGCCAAGAATCAAAATCACCCCTCCACTTT. Translation gives CASSQESKSPLHF.

This clonotype was seen ten or more times. This chain uses TRBV3-1 with TRBJ1-1, with D unresolved. Looked up from germline, CDR1 is LGHDT and CDR2 is YNNKEL (reference sequence). This CDR3 region has 13 residues. Trimming took off 4 bases at V and 1 base at J, with 7 bases between the two ends. CDR3 in DNA: TGTGCCAGCAGCCTTGGGCCGAACACTGAAGCTTTCTTT. Amino acids: CASSLGPNTEAFF.

The rearrangement links TRBV7-9 to TRBJ2-3; D gene uncertain. The CDR3 contains 13 residues. The V gene's germline CDR1 is SEHNR and CDR2 FQNEAQ (reference sequence). V was clipped by 5 bases and J by 2 bases, with 8 bases between them. In DNA, the CDR3 is TGTGCCAGCAGCGGACCGTTCACAGATACGCAGTATTTT. It codes for CASSGPFTDTQYF.

This clonotype was counted between two and nine times. The gene calls are TRBV6-2 or TRBV6-3 and TRBJ1-2; 9 nucleotides line up with TRBD1. This CDR3 contains 14 residues. Germline CDR1 reads MNHEY; CDR2 reads SVGEGT. With 8 bases clipped from V and 4 bases from J, the junction kept 8 bases outside the gene matches. This CDR3 reads CASRTGGASYGYTF. DNA for the CDR3: TGTGCCAGCCGCACAGGGGGCGCATCCTATGGCTACACCTTC.

This chain connects TRBV7-9 to TRBJ2-1, with TRBD1 identical over 7 bases. CDR3 length equals 13 residues. Germline loops: CDR1 SEHNR, CDR2 FQNEAQ (reference sequence). With V trimmed by 5 bases and J by 2 bases, 0 bases remained unmatched. The CDR3 reads CASSQGAYNEQFF. In DNA, the CDR3 is TGTGCCAGCAGCCAGGGGGCCTACAATGAGCAGTTCTTC.

This clonotype was counted at least ten times. The V call is TRBV15, the J call TRBJ2-2; 8 bases are a match to TRBD1. Germline loops: CDR1 LNHNV, CDR2 YYDKDF (reference sequence). Trimming at V came to 4 bases and at J to 4 bases, leaving 5 bases not matched to a gene. This CDR3 comprises 15 residues. The CDR3 sequence is CATSIRTGFTGELFF. CDR3 sequence (DNA): TGTGCCACCAGCATCAGGACAGGGTTCACCGGGGAGCTGTTTTTT.

This clonotype was counted many times. The DNA for the CDR3 is TGTGCCAGCAGTCCGGGTATAAACAATCAGCCCCAGCATTTT. Translation gives CASSPGINNQPQHF. The chain has TRBV6-4 and TRBJ1-5, with D hard to call. CDR3 length: 14 amino acids. Trimming removed 5 bases at V and 3 bases at J, with 11 bases between. CDR1 and CDR2 (germline): MRHNA, SNTAGT.

V gene TRBV12-2 combines with J gene TRBJ2-7; TRBD2 is the table's D call, not checked against the DNA. TRBV12-2 is described as a pseudogene. This CDR3 has 14 amino acids. Here the CDR3 DNA reads TGTGCAAGTCGCATGGGACTAGAGACCTACGAGCAGTACTTC. It encodes CASRMGLETYEQYF.

V usage is TRBV9 and J usage is TRBJ2-5, with D perhaps matching TRBD1 (5 bases). The CDR3 runs to 16 residues. Germline CDR1 reads SGDLS; CDR2 reads YYNGEE. Trimming removed 2 bases at V and 1 base at J, with 15 bases between. CDR3 nucleotide sequence: TGTGCCAGCAGCGTCGGTAGGACACTTTCCCAAGAGACCCAGTACTTC. Its protein is CASSVGRTLSQETQYF. The entire variable domain, with the rest obtained from reference TRBV9 and TRBJ2-5, is as follows: DSGVTQTPKHLITATGQRVTLRCSPRSGDLSVYWYQQSLDQGLQFLIQYYNGEERAKGNILERFSAQQFPDLHSELNLSSLELGDSALYFCASSVGRTLSQETQYFGPGTRLLVL.

J is TRBJ2-4 and V is TRBV2; D uncertain. The CDR3 has 11 amino acids. Trimming shortened V by 8 bases and J by 7 bases, and 9 bases separated the two germline ends. Germline V lookup: CDR1 SNHLY, CDR2 FYNNEI. CDR3 region: CASGIGNIQYF. As DNA, the CDR3 is TGTGCCAGCGGGATCGGTAACATTCAGTACTTC. Full variable domain (missing parts from reference TRBV2 and TRBJ2-4): EPEVTQTPSHQVTQMGQEVILRCVPISNHLYFYWYRQILGQKVEFLVSFYNNEISEKSEIFDDQFSVERPDGSNFTLKIRSTKLEDSAMYFCASGIGNIQYFGAGTRLSVL.

The gene calls are TRBV7-3 and TRBJ2-5; a possible D gene is TRBD2 (6 bases). This CDR3 is built from 13 residues. V dropped 5 bases and J dropped 2 bases, with 9 bases sitting between them. Germline V gene data show CDR1 as SGHTA and CDR2 as FQGTGA. The DNA for the CDR3 is TGTGCCAGCAGCAGGGGAGGTCAAGAGACCCAGTACTTC. It is translated as CASSRGGQETQYF.

The chain couples TRBV7-9 to TRBJ2-1, with D perhaps given as TRBD1 or TRBD2 (5 bases each). V lost 8 bases and J lost 8, with 19 bases in between. The V gene's germline CDR1 is SEHNR and CDR2 FQNEAQ (reference sequence). The CDR3 sequence is 14 residues long. This CDR3 is CASPGMGEGHEQFF. DNA for the CDR3: TGTGCCAGCCCGGGAATGGGGGAAGGGCATGAGCAGTTCTTC.

This clonotype was counted between two and nine times. The rearrangement uses TRBV7-8 and TRBJ1-1; D remains unclear. Germline CDR1 and CDR2: SGHVS and FQNEAQ. The CDR3 has 14 amino acids. V was shortened by 1 base and J by 0 bases, with 6 bases between the two germline ends. The CDR3 DNA reads TGTGCCAGCAGCTTAGATTGGGTGAACACTGAAGCTTTCTTT. Translation gives CASSLDWVNTEAFF. The whole variable domain, remainder taken from reference TRBV7-8 and TRBJ1-1, is GAGVSQSPRYKVAKRGQDVALRCDPISGHVSLFWYQQALGQGPEFLTYFQNEAQLDKSGLPSDRFFAERPEGSVSTLKIQRTQQEDSAVYLCASSLDWVNTEAFFGQGTRLTVV.

Written as DNA, the CDR3 is TGTGCCAGCAGCGTAGACACGGAGACAGATACGCAGTATTTT. This codes for CASSVDTETDTQYF. The V and J genes are TRBV9 and TRBJ2-3; D remains unclear. The length of the CDR3 is 14 residues. V shed 0 bases and J shed 3 bases, with 8 bases lying between them. CDR1 is SGDLS, CDR2 YYNGEE, per germline.